Below are 22 T cell receptor beta chains sequenced from a single sample in a study of cytomegalovirus exposure and HLA in healthy donors. It was with 60 Vbeta and 13 Jbeta primers that the PCR ran. The repertoire was sequenced with immunoSEQ multiplex PCR; TCRdb's copy has only in-frame clones and lacks some. The table includes some 92,000 clones, more than 65% detected once. Sequences were obtained from PBMCs. The receptor source for this set is a man aged 30 to 39 in good health and CMV-seronegative.

The genes are TRBV5-4 and TRBJ1-4; TRBD1 might be the D (6 bases). Germline loops: CDR1 SGHNT, CDR2 YYREEE (reference sequence). The CDR3 covers 17 residues. Trimming stripped 0 bases from V and 7 bases from J, with 19 bases between. CDR3 bases: TGTGCCAGCAGCTTGGGGATACCAGGGGCCCGTATTGAAAAACTGTTTTTT. This sequence encodes CASSLGIPGARIEKLFF.

The chain employs TRBV11-2 and TRBJ1-1, with 9 bases that match TRBD1. Germline V gene lookup returns CDR1 SGHAT and CDR2 FQNNGV. V shed 4 bases and J 10 bases; nucleotides not matched to a gene: 7. This CDR3 contains 13 residues. CDR3 protein: CASSWDRAPPAFF. The CDR3 DNA follows: TGTGCCAGCAGCTGGGACAGGGCTCCCCCAGCTTTCTTT.

The chain is built from TRBV6-5 and TRBJ2-2; D remains ambiguous. The CDR3 length is 13 residues. Germline V gene data show CDR1 as MNHEY and CDR2 as SVGAGI. The V end was cut by 4 bases, the J end by 5 bases, with 8 bases between. The CDR3 protein is CASSFKRTGELFF. Here the CDR3 DNA reads TGTGCCAGCAGTTTCAAGAGGACCGGGGAGCTGTTTTTT.

J is TRBJ2-1 and V is TRBV27, with a weak D call TRBD2 (6 bases). Germline CDR1 is MNHEY and CDR2 is SMNVEV (reference sequence). Deletions cut 7 bases from V and 4 bases from J, with 11 bases between. The CDR3 sequence is 13 residues long. DNA for the CDR3: TGTGCCAGCATTGGGGCGGGGTACAATGAGCAGTTCTTC. It translates to CASIGAGYNEQFF.

In DNA form, the CDR3 reads TGTGCCAGTAGTACCTGGACAGACTACAATGAGCAGTTCTTC. The encoded protein is CASSTWTDYNEQFF. The genes are TRBV19 and TRBJ2-1, with D perhaps matching TRBD1 (6 bases). V was clipped by 4 bases and J by 3 bases, with 10 bases between them. CDR1 LNHDA and CDR2 SQIVND come from the germline V gene (reference sequence). This CDR3 region has 14 residues.

In this sample, this clone turned up a few times. The chain carries TRBV5-1 and TRBJ1-1, with 9 positions matching TRBD1. CDR1 is SGHRS and CDR2 is YFSETQ in the germline V gene. The CDR3 covers 14 residues. The V gene end was trimmed by 4 bases and the J gene end by 1 base; junction bases not matched to a gene: 2. The CDR3 coding sequence is TGCGCCAGCAGCGTACAGGGGGCGAACACTGAAGCTTTCTTT. This encodes CASSVQGANTEAFF. Supplemented by reference TRBV5-1 and TRBJ1-1, the full variable domain reads KAGVTQTPRYLIKTRGQQVTLSCSPISGHRSVSWYQQTPGQGLQFLFEYFSETQRNKGNFPGRFSGRQFSNSRSEMNVSTLELGDSALYLCASSVQGANTEAFFGQGTRLTVV.

The rearrangement joins TRBV2 to TRBJ2-3, with 7 bases matching TRBD1. The CDR3 totals 14 residues. V gave up 9 bases and J gave up 0 bases; unmatched junction bases: 6. CDR1 is SNHLY and CDR2 is FYNNEI in the germline V gene. The CDR3 DNA reads as TGTGCCAGTAGAACAGGGGCAAGCACAGATACGCAGTATTTT. Protein product: CASRTGASTDTQYF.

The chain employs TRBV27 and TRBJ2-1; 12 bases are shared with TRBD2. This CDR3 comprises 17 residues. Germline V CDR1 and CDR2: MNHEY, SMNVEV (reference sequence). V shed 2 bases and J 4 bases; nucleotides not matched to a gene: 6. CDR3 sequence: CASSLILLAGGYNEQFF. For the CDR3, the DNA is TGTGCCAGCAGTTTAATCCTCCTAGCGGGGGGGTACAATGAGCAGTTCTTC.

Only one count was recorded for this clone. The chain couples TRBV11-2 to TRBJ1-5, with a possible D match to TRBD1 (5 bases). The CDR3 has 15 amino acids. The V end lost 0 bases, the J end lost 2 bases, and 8 bases lay between the germline ends. Germline V gene sequence: CDR1 SGHAT, CDR2 FQNNGV. This CDR3 is CASSLDREGNQPQHF. The CDR3 nucleotides read TGTGCCAGCAGCTTAGACAGGGAAGGCAATCAGCCCCAGCATTTT.

J is TRBJ2-3 and V is TRBV6-1; tentative D call: TRBD2 (5 bases). The CDR3 totals 17 residues. The germline gives CDR1 MNHNS, CDR2 SASEGT. V lost 1 base, J lost 0 bases, and 14 bases lay in between. The CDR3 bases are TGTGCCAGCAGTGAAGGGACTTTAAGGACTAGCACAGATACGCAGTATTTT. Residues: CASSEGTLRTSTDTQYF.

As for this clone: Other DNA sequences within the sample encode an identical CDR3. CDR3 sequence: CASSGNGDEKLFF. CDR3 DNA: TGTGCCAGCAGCGGGAATGGGGATGAAAAACTGTTTTTT. The J gene is TRBJ1-4, the V gene TRBV2; D gene ambiguous. Per the germline V gene, CDR1 is SNHLY and CDR2 is FYNNEI. V lost 6 bases and J lost 6, with 11 bases in between. CDR3 length: 13 residues.

V is TRBV10-3 and J is TRBJ2-7; 7 bases match TRBD2. V trimming: 3 bases; J trimming: 3 bases; junction bases outside the gene matches: 5. CDR1 and CDR2 (germline): ENHRY, SYGVKD. The CDR3 has 14 amino acids. This CDR3 is CAISDPGLSYEQYF. Written as DNA, the CDR3 is TGTGCCATCAGTGATCCGGGACTAAGCTACGAGCAGTACTTC.

This chain connects TRBV7-8 to TRBJ1-6; possible D gene TRBD1, 6 bases. CDR1 and CDR2 (germline): SGHVS, FQNEAQ. The CDR3 is 14 amino acids. Trimming shortened V by 5 bases and J by 5 bases, and 10 bases separated the two germline ends. The CDR3 loop reads CASSPGTHNSPLHF. The CDR3 DNA reads TGTGCCAGCAGCCCCGGGACACATAATTCACCCCTCCACTTT.

V is TRBV7-9 and J is TRBJ1-4; TRBD1 agrees at 7 bases. Trimming took 6 bases from V and 3 from J; bases not matched to a gene: 4. The CDR3 contains 14 residues. CDR1 and CDR2 from the germline V gene are SEHNR and FQNEAQ (reference sequence). CDR3: CASSRDRANEKLFF. DNA for the CDR3: TGTGCCAGCAGTAGGGACAGAGCTAATGAAAAACTGTTTTTT.

The chain joins TRBV15 to TRBJ1-5; 7 bases match TRBD1. Germline assignment: CDR1 LNHNV and CDR2 YYDKDF (reference sequence). This CDR3 contains 15 residues. V trimming: 0 bases; J trimming: 11 bases; junction bases outside the gene matches: 10. CDR3 DNA sequence: TGTGCCACCAGCAGAGATACAGGGGTGTCCAGGGCCCAGCATTTT. This gives the protein CATSRDTGVSRAQHF.

V usage is TRBV13 and J usage is TRBJ1-1, with 7 bases matching TRBD1. The CDR3 runs to 16 residues. CDR1 is PRHDT, CDR2 FYEKMQ, per germline (reference sequence). J gave up 0 bases and V 5 bases, and 9 bases lay outside the gene matches. Here the CDR3 reads CASSTSGQTMNTEAFF. The CDR3 DNA follows: TGTGCCAGCAGCACGTCGGGACAGACAATGAACACTGAAGCTTTCTTT.

This rearrangement joins TRBV18 to TRBJ1-6, with 7 nucleotides matching TRBD1. V shed 0 bases and J 10 bases; nucleotides not matched to a gene: 9. This CDR3 region has 16 residues. From germline, CDR1 is KGHSH and CDR2 LQKENI. CDR3 in DNA: TGTGCCAGCTCACCACCGGAGGGGGCGGAAGGATCACCCCTCCACTTT. Its protein is CASSPPEGAEGSPLHF.

The J gene is TRBJ2-7, the V gene TRBV5-6; no firm D call. Germline V CDR1 and CDR2: SGHDT, YYEEEE. CDR3 size: 14 residues. The ends were cut back, 0 bases at V and 0 bases at J, with 7 bases in the middle. CDR3 DNA sequence: TGTGCCAGCAGCTTGGTAAGGAGCTCCTACGAGCAGTACTTC. The encoded protein is CASSLVRSSYEQYF. Combining the CDR3 with reference TRBV5-6 and TRBJ2-7 gives the whole variable domain DAGVTQSPTHLIKTRGQQVTLRCSPKSGHDTVSWYQQALGQGPQFIFQYYEEEERQRGNFPDRFSGHQFPNYSSELNVNALLLGDSALYLCASSLVRSSYEQYFGPGTRLTVT.

The genes are TRBV9 and TRBJ2-7; 10 nucleotides agree with TRBD2. Germline V CDR1 and CDR2: SGDLS, YYNGEE. The CDR3 totals 14 residues. Losses at the gene ends were 4 bases for V and 6 bases for J; bases not matched to a gene: 7. In DNA form, the CDR3 reads TGTGCCAGCAGCTTCGGGACTAGCGCTGGCGAGCAGTACTTC. Protein: CASSFGTSAGEQYF.

There are a few counts of this clone. The chain links TRBV5-4 to TRBJ2-5; 8 bases align to TRBD1. The V gene's germline CDR1 is SGHNT and CDR2 YYREEE (reference sequence). V was pared by 4 bases and J by 11 bases, with 16 bases of the junction left unmatched. The CDR3 loop spans 15 amino acids. CDR3 nucleotides: TGTGCCAGCAGCGCCCCGACAGGGGATTACTCGGAGCAGTACTTC. Translating gives CASSAPTGDYSEQYF.

The J gene is TRBJ1-5, the V gene TRBV28; 7 nucleotides match TRBD1. CDR1 and CDR2 from the germline V gene are MDHEN and SYDVKM. Trimming removed 5 bases from V and 3 bases from J; junction bases left unmatched: 7. The CDR3 extends over 15 amino acids. This CDR3 reads CASSPGDRDNQPQHF. The CDR3 DNA follows: TGTGCCAGCAGTCCCGGGGACAGAGACAATCAGCCCCAGCATTTT.

The chain recombines TRBV7-3 with TRBJ1-6; 7 bases match TRBD1. V shed 7 bases and J 7 bases; nucleotides not matched to a gene: 10. The CDR3 runs 15 residues. The germline V gene encodes CDR1 SGHTA and CDR2 FQGTGA. The DNA for the CDR3 is TGTGCCAGCAAACGACAGGGAACGGGAAATTCACCCCTCCACTTT. It codes for CASKRQGTGNSPLHF.